This T cell receptor (beta chain) was identified during a study of control samples from healthy donors and cancer patients. The protocol was immunoSEQ multiplex PCR, while the TCRdb copy is restricted to in-frame clones and leaves out a portion. The sample carries 150,000 or so clones, 93% recorded once. Germline V CDR1 and CDR2: WSHSY, SAAADI. CDR3 size: 12 residues. Trimming at V came to 10 bases and at J to 1 base, leaving 3 bases not matched to a gene. The source material was blood. The receptor was derived from a young man in good health. This rearrangement joins TRBV10-2 to TRBJ1-2; 7 bases are a match to TRBD1. This CDR3 is CATGGINYGYTF. The CDR3 nucleotides are TGCGCCACAGGGGGGATTAACTATGGCTACACCTTC.